This TCR beta chain was found in a study of T cell repertoires and HLA-DP antigens. Looking at the study overall: CD4+ T cells were cocultured with HeLa cells expressing HLA-DP. Average DNA input: around 230 ng for CD137+CD4+ sorts, around 1.3 ug pre-culture.

Amplification used primers for 54 TRBV and 13 TRBJ segments. Here immunoSEQ multiplex PCR was the method, and the copy in TCRdb shows in-frame clones only, minus some. The sample includes some 110,000 clones, 80% to 95% of them seen just once. Comments on this clone: Its antigen is unidentified.

Germline CDR1 is SQVTM and CDR2 is ANQGSEA. V was pared by 6 bases and J by 1 base, with 5 bases of the junction left unmatched. The length of the CDR3 is 16 residues. Study results and caveats: Responder cells were total CD4+ cells with a HeLa antigen-presenting system.

The V gene is TRBV29-1, the J gene TRBJ2-1; 14 bases are a match to TRBD2. This sequence was found in a young woman in good health and CMV-seronegative. Sequencing input: CD4+ T cells from PBMCs. The CDR3 sequence is CSVGGLAGESYNEQFF. The CDR3 bases are TGCAGCGTAGGGGGACTAGCGGGAGAATCCTACAATGAGCAGTTCTTC.